This TCR beta chain emerged from a study of shared clonotypes between healthy human individuals. Trimming stripped 1 base from V and 2 bases from J, with 6 bases between. Germline lookup yields CDR1 LNHDA and CDR2 SQIVND (reference sequence). The CDR3 contains 14 residues. Some clones are missing from TCRdb's copy, which holds only in-frame ones; the method was immunoSEQ multiplex PCR. The sample comprises some 470,000 clones, around 78% of which are singletons, and roughly 13% rests with the top ten. The sequence was obtained from a woman in her forties in good health. Some clones in this sample may be carry-over from other donors' samples. The sequenced sample consisted of PBMCs. The chain combines TRBV19 with TRBJ1-5; D not certain. In DNA form, the CDR3 reads TGTGCCAGTAGTATAGTTGCCGGCAATCAGCCCCAGCATTTT. Its translation: CASSIVAGNQPQHF.